The clone carrying this TCR beta chain was counted a single time. Its antigen remains unidentified. This entry is derived from a study of cytomegalovirus exposure and HLA in healthy donors. General study points: Researchers reported that a few CMV-associated chains were confirmed in vitro as CMV antigen-specific. Serostatus for CMV was the only available immune exposure information. It was 150 or so TCR beta chains that were listed as cytomegalovirus-associated. The productive fraction for most TCR beta V segments was about 87% or about 30% in an earlier analysis.

CDR1 is LGHNA, CDR2 YSLEER, per germline. V lost 0 bases to trimming and J lost 5 bases, with 11 bases between them. The CDR3 has 15 residues. 13 Jbeta primers and 60 Vbeta primers were used for the PCR. Sequenced by immunoSEQ multiplex PCR; TCRdb stores in-frame clones only, minus some. This sample yields around 130,000 clones, of which roughly 80% are seen a single time; about 10% belongs to the top ten. The TCR was taken from a male donor in good health and CMV-seropositive. The sequenced sample consisted of PBMCs. The chain recombines TRBV4-3 with TRBJ1-5; D unresolved. CDR3 protein: CASSQDRNSHQPQHF. The CDR3 DNA follows: TGCGCCAGCAGCCAAGATAGAAACAGTCATCAGCCCCAGCATTTT.